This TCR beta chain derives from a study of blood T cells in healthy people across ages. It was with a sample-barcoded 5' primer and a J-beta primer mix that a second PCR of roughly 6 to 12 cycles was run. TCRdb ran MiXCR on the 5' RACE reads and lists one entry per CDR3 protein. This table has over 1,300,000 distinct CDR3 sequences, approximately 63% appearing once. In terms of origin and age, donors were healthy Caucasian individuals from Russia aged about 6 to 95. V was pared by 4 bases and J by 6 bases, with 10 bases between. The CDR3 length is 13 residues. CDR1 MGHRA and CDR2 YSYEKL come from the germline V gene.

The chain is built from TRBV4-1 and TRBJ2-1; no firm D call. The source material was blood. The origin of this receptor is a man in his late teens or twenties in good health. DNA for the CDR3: TGCGCCAGCAGCCCCCAATTGGGCAATGAGCAGTTCTTC. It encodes CASSPQLGNEQFF.